Listed here are 28 T cell receptor beta chains from one sample, sequenced in a study of cytotoxic CD8 clonotypes in ibrutinib-treated CLL. Some clones are missing from TCRdb's copy, which holds only in-frame ones; the method was immunoSEQ multiplex PCR. The sample carries some 140,000 clones, less than 90% recorded once. The sequenced sample was PBMCs, obtained after 24 months of ibrutinib treatment. These receptors originate from a human donor with chronic lymphocytic leukemia.

The chain uses TRBV7-2 and TRBJ2-7; 9 bases are a match to TRBD2. The ends lost 5 bases at V and 2 bases at J; junction bases unmatched: 16. The CDR3 length is 18 residues. In germline, CDR1 is SGHTA, CDR2 FQGNSA. The CDR3 DNA reads TGTGCCAGCAGCCGCCCCACGGGGGCTAGCGGGACCCCCTACGAGCAGTACTTC. Translation gives CASSRPTGASGTPYEQYF.

This sequence joins TRBV5-4 and TRBJ2-7, with TRBD1 matching over 9 bases. The CDR3 length is 14 residues. With 2 bases clipped from V and 3 bases from J, the junction kept 3 bases outside the gene matches. Germline V gives CDR1 SGHNT, CDR2 YYREEE (reference sequence). CDR3 sequence reads: CASSLDRGNYEQYF. The CDR3, as DNA: TGTGCCAGCAGCTTAGACAGGGGGAACTACGAGCAGTACTTC.

This clone is medium-sized in the sample. J is TRBJ2-1 and V is TRBV19; 7 positions match TRBD1. The CDR3 is 16 residues long. Per germline, CDR1 LNHDA and CDR2 SQIVND (reference sequence). V shed 5 bases and J 3 bases; nucleotides not matched to a gene: 10. This CDR3 is CASSLSPGGVYNEQFF. In DNA, the CDR3 is TGTGCCAGTAGTCTATCACCAGGGGGAGTCTACAATGAGCAGTTCTTC.

V usage is TRBV5-1 and J usage is TRBJ2-3; TRBD2 agrees at 11 bases. This CDR3 spans 17 amino acids. V dropped 4 bases and J dropped 2; count of bases not matched to a gene: 9. The V gene's germline CDR1 is SGHRS and CDR2 YFSETQ. The CDR3 protein is CASSPSLAGGSTDTQYF. The CDR3 bases are TGCGCCAGCAGCCCCTCCCTAGCGGGGGGATCCACAGATACGCAGTATTTT. The full variable domain, its missing parts supplied by reference TRBV5-1 and TRBJ2-3, is KAGVTQTPRYLIKTRGQQVTLSCSPISGHRSVSWYQQTPGQGLQFLFEYFSETQRNKGNFPGRFSGRQFSNSRSEMNVSTLELGDSALYLCASSPSLAGGSTDTQYFGPGTRLTVL.

The chain is built from TRBV5-1 and TRBJ2-2; D not certain. The CDR3 sequence is 12 residues long. Germline CDR1 and CDR2: SGHRS and YFSETQ. Between the trimmed V and J ends, which lost 8 bases and 8 bases, there was a span of 13 bases. The CDR3 region has the DNA TGCGCCAGTCCGGGCCCGAGGGGGGAGCTGTTTTTT. It translates to CASPGPRGELFF. Together with reference TRBV5-1 and TRBJ2-2, the CDR3 gives the full variable domain: KAGVTQTPRYLIKTRGQQVTLSCSPISGHRSVSWYQQTPGQGLQFLFEYFSETQRNKGNFPGRFSGRQFSNSRSEMNVSTLELGDSALYLCASPGPRGELFFGEGSRLTVL.

This clone was picked up a small number of times. The CDR3 coding sequence is TGTGCCAGTAGTATGGGGACCCAGACTAGCACAGATACGCAGTATTTT. Translated: CASSMGTQTSTDTQYF. This sequence joins TRBV19 and TRBJ2-3; D is tentatively TRBD1 or TRBD2 (5 bases each). The germline V and J ends were trimmed by 3 bases and 0 bases, with 13 bases remaining between them. Germline V gene data show CDR1 as LNHDA and CDR2 as SQIVND (reference sequence). This CDR3 is built from 16 residues.

The chain has TRBV7-2 and TRBJ2-7; D may correspond to TRBD1 or TRBD2 (5 bases each). The CDR3 contains 14 residues. V lost 1 base and J 2 bases, leaving 9 bases between the germline ends. CDR1 is SGHTA, CDR2 FQGNSA, per germline. CDR3 sequence (DNA): TGTGCCAGCAGCTTAGTTGGGACGGCCTACGAGCAGTACTTC. As protein: CASSLVGTAYEQYF.

V gene TRBV29-1 combines with J gene TRBJ2-7, with TRBD1 matching 9 bases. Germline assignment: CDR1 SQVTM and CDR2 ANQGSEA. The junction had 13 bases not matched to a gene; V was cut back by 5 bases and J by 5 bases. This CDR3 contains 15 residues. The CDR3 nucleotides are TGCAGCGTTATAACGCTCTGGACAGGGGTGAACGAGCAGTACTTC. As protein: CSVITLWTGVNEQYF.

The V gene is TRBV10-2, the J gene TRBJ2-2, with unresolved D. The germline V gene has CDR1 WSHSY and CDR2 SAAADI. This CDR3 contains 14 residues. Trimming took off 6 bases at V and 0 bases at J, with 8 bases between the two ends. The CDR3 bases are TGCGCCAGCAGATGGCAGACGAACACCGGGGAGCTGTTTTTT. Protein sequence: CASRWQTNTGELFF.

This chain connects TRBV15 to TRBJ1-6, with D uncertain. V lost 5 bases and J lost 6, with 8 bases in between. This CDR3 has 13 amino acids. Germline-derived CDR1 and CDR2 are LNHNV and YYDKDF (reference sequence). Here the CDR3 reads CATSLGINSPLHF. DNA of the CDR3: TGTGCCACCAGCTTAGGAATTAATTCACCCCTCCACTTT. The variable domain in full, with the rest retrieved from reference TRBV15 and TRBJ1-6, is DAMVIQNPRYQVTQFGKPVTLSCSQTLNHNVMYWYQQKSSQAPKLLFHYYDKDFNNEADTPDNFQSRRPNTSFCFLDIRSPGLGDTAMYLCATSLGINSPLHFGNGTRLTVT.

The chain couples TRBV29-1 to TRBJ1-4; TRBD1 might be the D (6 bases). V lost 4 bases and J 8 bases, leaving 11 bases between the germline ends. This CDR3 region has 12 residues. Germline CDR1 SQVTM, CDR2 ANQGSEA. The CDR3 here is CSVGGGGEKLFF. The CDR3 nucleotides read TGCAGCGTTGGGGGCGGGGGCGAAAAACTGTTTTTT.

The count of this clone is one. The gene calls are TRBV5-4 and TRBJ2-3; the D is unclear. The germline gives CDR1 SGHNT, CDR2 YYREEE (reference sequence). V lost 10 bases to trimming and J lost 0 bases, with 15 bases between them. The CDR3 has 14 amino acids. As DNA, the CDR3 is TGTGCCGGTAGGTCGGAACGAAGCACAGATACGCAGTATTTT. Translating gives CAGRSERSTDTQYF.

The rearrangement uses TRBV7-2 and TRBJ2-1, with 7 bases lining up with TRBD1. The CDR3 loop spans 15 amino acids. Germline V gene data show CDR1 as SGHTA and CDR2 as FQGNSA. V shed 1 base and J 9 bases; nucleotides not matched to a gene: 9. DNA for the CDR3: TGTGCCAGCAGCTTAGACGTAACAGGGGTAGGTGAGCAGTTCTTC. Its translation is CASSLDVTGVGEQFF. Combining the CDR3 with reference TRBV7-2 and TRBJ2-1 gives the whole variable domain GAGVSQSPSNKVTEKGKDVELRCDPISGHTALYWYRQSLGQGLEFLIYFQGNSAPDKSGLPSDRFSAERTGGSVSTLTIQRTQQEDSAVYLCASSLDVTGVGEQFFGPGTRLTVL.

The CDR3: CSSEQVMNTEAFF. The CDR3, as DNA: TGCAGCTCAGAACAGGTGATGAACACTGAAGCTTTCTTT. The chain combines TRBV29-1 with TRBJ1-1, with D tentatively TRBD1 (5 bases). The CDR3 runs to 13 residues. Germline V gene sequence: CDR1 SQVTM, CDR2 ANQGSEA. The ends were cut back, 8 bases at V and 0 bases at J, with 13 bases in the middle.

This chain uses TRBV19 with TRBJ1-2; TRBD1 matches 11 bases. Germline V CDR1 and CDR2: LNHDA, SQIVND (reference sequence). V shed 3 bases, J shed 4 bases, and the junction held 7 bases outside the gene matches. The length of the CDR3 is 16 residues. The CDR3 DNA reads as TGTGCCAGTAGTATTACCTGGACAGGGGGCACCTATGGCTACACCTTC. Its translation: CASSITWTGGTYGYTF.

The rearrangement joins TRBV10-3 to TRBJ2-5; D is possibly TRBD1 (5 bases). V lost 0 bases to trimming and J lost 1 base, with 12 bases between them. The germline CDR1 and CDR2 sequences are ENHRY and SYGVKD. The CDR3 sequence is 16 residues long. CDR3 in DNA: TGTGCCATCAGTGAGTCCTACACCAGGGTCCAAGAGACCCAGTACTTC. Translated: CAISESYTRVQETQYF.

CDR3 region: CSVLPGQRSTDTQYF. CDR3 coding DNA: TGCAGCGTTCTGCCGGGACAGAGAAGCACAGATACGCAGTATTTT. The chain joins TRBV29-1 to TRBJ2-3; 7 bases agree with TRBD1. With 5 bases clipped from V and 0 bases from J, the junction kept 8 bases outside the gene matches. The germline V gene encodes CDR1 SQVTM and CDR2 ANQGSEA. CDR3 size: 15 residues.

The CDR3 DNA follows: TGTGCCAGCGGGGAGGCGAACTACAATGAGCAGTTCTTC. Residues: CASGEANYNEQFF. The chain combines TRBV6-6 with TRBJ2-1, with a tentative D call TRBD2 (6 bases). Germline V CDR1 and CDR2: MNHNY, SVGAGI (reference sequence). V lost 8 bases to trimming and J lost 3 bases, with 11 bases between them. The CDR3 contains 13 residues.

J is TRBJ1-2 and V is TRBV6-1, with D possibly TRBD1 on 6 matching bases. The germline V gene has CDR1 MNHNS and CDR2 SASEGT. The ends were cut back, 2 bases at V and 7 bases at J, with 14 bases in the middle. This CDR3 is 14 amino acids long. As DNA, the CDR3 is TGTGCCAGCAGTGAACGTGGCGGGGGCGCTGGCTACACCTTC. It codes for CASSERGGGAGYTF.

This clone was recorded only once. The chain links TRBV5-6 to TRBJ1-4; D is uncertain. The CDR3 totals 12 residues. Trimming pared 1 base from V and 8 bases from J, leaving 6 bases between. Per germline, CDR1 SGHDT and CDR2 YYEEEE. CDR3 protein: CASSLPPEKLFF. In DNA, the CDR3 is TGTGCCAGCAGCTTGCCGCCAGAAAAACTGTTTTTT.

The chain has TRBV9 and TRBJ2-3, with D perhaps matching TRBD1 or TRBD2 (5 bases each). This CDR3 spans 14 amino acids. V was shortened by 5 bases and J by 4 bases, with 14 bases between the two germline ends. Germline V gene data show CDR1 as SGDLS and CDR2 as YYNGEE. The DNA of the CDR3 is TGTGCCAGCAGATCGAGGGACCCACCAGATACGCAGTATTTT. Its protein is CASRSRDPPDTQYF.

The DNA for the CDR3 is TGTGCCAGCAGTGCACCTCGCCCAGGCACCCAGAACACTGAAGCTTTCTTT. Translating it yields CASSAPRPGTQNTEAFF. The chain joins TRBV6-1 to TRBJ1-1; D is uncertain. The CDR3 runs to 17 residues. Germline V gives CDR1 MNHNS, CDR2 SASEGT. Between the trimmed V and J ends, which lost 4 bases and 1 base, there was a span of 19 bases.

J is TRBJ2-7 and V is TRBV5-1; 10 positions match TRBD1. CDR1 and CDR2 (germline): SGHRS, YFSETQ. Trimming took 5 bases from V and 11 from J; bases not matched to a gene: 7. The CDR3 is made up of 12 amino acids. The CDR3 DNA reads as TGCGCCAGCAGACCAGGACAGGGGGAGAAGTACTTC. Protein: CASRPGQGEKYF.

The rearrangement links TRBV7-3 to TRBJ1-4; TRBD1 might be the D (6 bases). Germline CDR1 and CDR2: SGHTA and FQGTGA. Deletions cut 2 bases from V and 7 bases from J, with 14 bases between. The length of the CDR3 is 15 residues. CDR3 region: CASSLSGGNGEKLFF. The CDR3 nucleotides are TGTGCCAGCAGCTTATCTGGGGGCAACGGTGAAAAACTGTTTTTT.

In its sample, this clone was seen once. The CDR3 region is CASSLGRFEQYF. CDR3 nucleotide sequence: TGTGCCAGCAGCTTGGGGAGATTCGAGCAGTACTTC. V usage is TRBV11-2 and J usage is TRBJ2-7; D might be TRBD2 (5 bases). V lost 3 bases to trimming and J lost 6 bases, with 9 bases between them. The CDR3 has 12 amino acids. Germline V gives CDR1 SGHAT, CDR2 FQNNGV. Looking up the rest from reference TRBV11-2 and TRBJ2-7 gives the full variable domain: EAGVAQSPRYKIIEKRQSVAFWCNPISGHATLYWYQQILGQGPKLLIQFQNNGVVDDSQLPKDRFSAERLKGVDSTLKIQPAKLEDSAVYLCASSLGRFEQYFGPGTRLTVT.

The V call is TRBV7-2, the J call TRBJ2-1, with D possibly being TRBD2 (5 bases). V was clipped by 5 bases and J by 12 bases, with 14 bases between them. This CDR3 has 12 residues. Germline CDR1 SGHTA, CDR2 FQGNSA. The CDR3 here is CASSQTAGRQFF. The CDR3 coding sequence is TGTGCCAGCAGCCAAACGGCTGGGAGGCAGTTCTTC.

The chain couples TRBV7-2 to TRBJ2-3; no firm D call. Deletions cut 0 bases from V and 0 bases from J, with 10 bases between. The CDR3 extends over 16 amino acids. The V gene's germline CDR1 is SGHTA and CDR2 FQGNSA. The DNA of the CDR3 is TGTGCCAGCAGCTTAGCGGCATTCCCTAGCACAGATACGCAGTATTTT. This codes for CASSLAAFPSTDTQYF.

The chain joins TRBV2 to TRBJ2-5; 14 bases line up with TRBD2. The CDR3 has 16 residues. The germline CDR1 and CDR2 sequences are SNHLY and FYNNEI. The V segment lost 6 bases and the J segment 2 bases; nucleotides outside the gene matches: 5. The CDR3 protein is CASRKTSGGAQETQYF. The CDR3, as DNA: TGTGCCAGCAGAAAGACTAGCGGGGGGGCACAAGAGACCCAGTACTTC.